The 10 T cell receptor beta chains presented below share a single source sample, sequenced in a study of blood T cell repertoires in COVID-19. Data came from immunoSEQ multiplex PCR; TCRdb stores just in-frame clones and leaves some out. The sample holds around 280,000 clones, almost 90% seen once. The sequencing sample was made of PBMCs or T cells enriched from blood (not recorded which). The source is a woman under 30 with acute COVID-19.

The rearrangement joins TRBV4-1 to TRBJ1-3; D gene uncertain. Between the trimmed V and J ends, which lost 2 bases and 0 bases, there was a span of 8 bases. CDR1 and CDR2 from the germline V gene are MGHRA and YSYEKL. The CDR3 runs to 15 residues. In DNA, the CDR3 is TGCGCCAGCAGCCAAATACACCTCTCTGGAAACACCATATATTTT. Amino acids: CASSQIHLSGNTIYF.

V and J are TRBV19 and TRBJ1-5; 7 nucleotides line up with TRBD1. With 0 bases clipped from V and 0 bases from J, the junction kept 8 bases outside the gene matches. CDR1 LNHDA and CDR2 SQIVND come from the germline V gene (reference sequence). This CDR3 is built from 18 residues. The CDR3 region has the DNA TGTGCCAGTAGTATAGATGTGGGACAGTTATATAGCAATCAGCCCCAGCATTTT. Translated, it gives CASSIDVGQLYSNQPQHF.

The genes are TRBV19 and TRBJ2-1; 7 bases fit TRBD1. The CDR3 extends over 16 amino acids. Germline V gives CDR1 LNHDA, CDR2 SQIVND (reference sequence). The V and J ends lost 3 bases and 4 bases, in that order; junction bases with no gene match: 9. The CDR3 DNA sequence: TGTGCCAGTAGTATTTGGACAGGTGGGCCATACAATGAGCAGTTCTTC. It specifies CASSIWTGGPYNEQFF.

This chain links TRBV7-9 with TRBJ2-7, with D maybe TRBD2 (5 bases). This CDR3 comprises 14 residues. Germline V gene sequence: CDR1 SEHNR, CDR2 FQNEAQ (reference sequence). V gave up 3 bases and J gave up 3 bases, with 12 bases separating them. The CDR3 DNA is TGTGCCAGCAGCTTGGGAGCTGGGAACTACGAGCAGTACTTC. It encodes CASSLGAGNYEQYF.

V is TRBV3-1 (or the pseudogene TRBV3-2) and J is TRBJ2-7; 8 bases align to TRBD2. The CDR3 has 16 amino acids. The J segment lost 5 bases and the V segment lost 3 bases, leaving 12 bases of the junction unmatched. The germline V gene has CDR1 LGHDT and CDR2 YNNKEL (reference sequence). The chain's CDR3 is CASSHPAGTRGNEQYF. CDR3 sequence (DNA): TGTGCCAGCAGCCACCCTGCGGGGACTAGAGGCAACGAGCAGTACTTC.

The chain is built from TRBV28 and TRBJ2-7; TRBD1 aligns across 8 bases. The trim removed 4 bases at V and 4 bases at J, leaving 6 bases unmatched. Germline CDR1 and CDR2: MDHEN and SYDVKM. This CDR3 spans 14 amino acids. CDR3 DNA sequence: TGTGCCAGCAGTTCGAGACAGGGGAGGTACGAGCAGTACTTC. Translated, it gives CASSSRQGRYEQYF.

This clone was picked up one time. The chain combines TRBV18 with TRBJ1-1; D unresolved. Germline V gene lookup returns CDR1 KGHSH and CDR2 LQKENI. There are 16 residues in the CDR3. V lost 2 bases and J 0 bases, leaving 13 bases between the germline ends. The CDR3 spells CASSPAQKYMNTEAFF. In DNA, the CDR3 is TGTGCCAGCTCACCAGCCCAGAAATACATGAACACTGAAGCTTTCTTT.

The CDR3 bases are TGTGCCAGCAGTTTAGGGGCTAGCGGGAACCCCTACGAGCAGTACTTC. It is translated as CASSLGASGNPYEQYF. The chain has TRBV27 and TRBJ2-7, with TRBD2 matching over 9 bases. Per the germline V gene, CDR1 is MNHEY and CDR2 is SMNVEV (reference sequence). This CDR3 comprises 16 residues. J lost 2 bases, V lost 2 bases, and 7 bases had no gene match.

This clone was picked up a small number of times. The chain has TRBV10-2 and TRBJ2-1; the D gene is possibly TRBD1 (5 bases). The CDR3 loop spans 16 amino acids. V was pared by 6 bases and J by 4 bases, with 19 bases between. The germline gives CDR1 WSHSY, CDR2 SAAADI. The CDR3 here is CASRQPGSHLYNEQFF. The CDR3 nucleotides are TGCGCCAGCAGACAACCAGGGTCGCACCTTTACAATGAGCAGTTCTTC.

The CDR3 loop reads CASSQDRGQDIAEAFF. The CDR3 region has the DNA TGCGCCAGCAGCCAAGATCGCGGACAGGACATAGCTGAAGCTTTCTTT. This chain uses TRBV4-3 with TRBJ1-1, with 7 positions matching TRBD1. CDR3 length equals 16 residues. Germline assignment: CDR1 LGHNA and CDR2 YSLEER. J gave up 6 bases and V 0 bases, and 10 bases lay outside the gene matches.